The 3 T cell receptor beta chains below come from one sample, sequenced in a study of shared T cell receptors in the human thymus. Using immunoSEQ multiplex PCR, the repertoire was profiled, and TCRdb retains in-frame clones only, with some absent. The sample consists of about 500,000 clones, approximately 80% of them appearing once. This sample was also put to use in a study of human thymus T cells.

The source material was thymocytes. The receptors come from a boy under two years old with a congenital heart defect.

This chain links TRBV5-1 with TRBJ2-7, with D unresolved. The V and J ends lost 0 bases and 3 bases respectively, with 10 bases between them. This CDR3 spans 14 amino acids. From germline, CDR1 is SGHRS and CDR2 YFSETQ. The CDR3 loop is CASSLESRSYEQYF. CDR3 DNA sequence: TGCGCCAGCAGCTTGGAGAGTAGGAGCTACGAGCAGTACTTC.

The chain combines TRBV30 with TRBJ1-1, with a weak D call TRBD1 (5 bases). Germline V gives CDR1 GTSNPN, CDR2 SVGIG (reference sequence). V gave up 5 bases and J gave up 3 bases, with 16 bases separating them. The CDR3 has 14 amino acids. CDR3 in amino acids: CAWQTEQVDTEAFF. The CDR3 nucleotides read TGTGCCTGGCAGACAGAGCAAGTAGACACTGAAGCTTTCTTT.

The rearrangement joins TRBV27 to TRBJ2-7; D is perhaps TRBD2 (7 bases). Per germline, CDR1 MNHEY and CDR2 SMNVEV (reference sequence). Trimming cost V 6 bases and J 1 base, with 16 bases left between them. There are 15 residues in the CDR3. CDR3 sequence (DNA): TGTGCCAGCAGGCCTAGGGGGGGGTCTTCCTACGAGCAGTACTTC. Its translation: CASRPRGGSSYEQYF.